This is a list of T cell receptor beta chains from one sample in a study of blood T cell repertoires in COVID-19. Assay used: immunoSEQ multiplex PCR; TCRdb lists only in-frame clones, some missing. This table holds approximately 360,000 clones, roughly nine tenths found once. Sequencing was performed on peripheral blood. These receptor sequences come from a man aged 40-49 years with acute or convalescent COVID-19. Both conserved end residues are part of each CDR3. A D gene is named only where the DNA matches it firmly. Rows give clone size only sometimes, using once, few, many, or a class for an expanded clone.

D	J	size	V	CDR3	DNA
TRBD2	TRBJ2-1	.	TRBV27	CASSQLANPHNEQFF	TGTGCCAGCAGCCAACTAGCGAACCCCCACAATGAGCAGTTCTTC
TRBD2	TRBJ2-3	.	TRBV7-2	CASSAWGAGGPADTQYF	TGTGCCAGCAGCGCCTGGGGAGCGGGGGGGCCGGCTGATACGCAGTATTTT
TRBD1	TRBJ1-5	few	TRBV7-2	CASSPGTGYSNQPQHF	TGTGCCAGCAGCCCAGGGACAGGGTATAGCAATCAGCCCCAGCATTTT
TRBD2	TRBJ2-1	.	TRBV4-2	CASSQASGRGPGEQFF	TGTGCCAGCAGCCAGGCTAGCGGGAGAGGCCCCGGTGAGCAGTTCTTC
.	TRBJ1-5	once	TRBV27	CASTRVAGGNQPQHF	TGTGCCAGCACTCGAGTGGCAGGGGGCAATCAGCCCCAGCATTTT
TRBD1	TRBJ1-1	.	TRBV6-4	CASSRQGDTEAFF	TGTGCCAGCAGTCGACAGGGGGACACTGAAGCTTTCTTT
TRBD1	TRBJ1-5	many	TRBV7-9	CASSHTSDRGNQPQHF	TGTGCCAGCAGCCACACTTCGGACAGGGGAAATCAGCCCCAGCATTTT
.	TRBJ1-1	.	TRBV12-3/TRBV12-4	CASSTGLLTFF	TGTGCCAGCAGTACAGGGCTCCTGACTTTCTTT
TRBD2	TRBJ2-3	.	TRBV11-2	CASSSWLAGGGSTDTQYF	TGTGCCAGCAGCTCCTGGCTAGCGGGAGGAGGCAGCACAGATACGCAGTATTTT
.	TRBJ2-2	.	TRBV3-1/TRBV3-2	CASSQESLTELFF	TGTGCCAGCAGCCAAGAGTCCCTAACGGAGCTGTTTTTT
.	TRBJ1-5	.	TRBV2	CASSELRVSNQPQHF	TGTGCCAGCAGTGAACTGAGAGTTAGCAATCAGCCCCAGCATTTT
.	TRBJ1-6	.	TRBV2	CASSEEGHSPLHF	TGTGCCAGCAGTGAGGAGGGCCATTCACCCCTCCACTTT
.	TRBJ2-4	once	TRBV7-2	CASSLGAGQAKNIQYF	TGTGCCAGCAGCTTAGGGGCAGGGCAGGCCAAAAACATTCAGTACTTC
.	TRBJ1-1	.	TRBV5-5	CASSSPAGGGTEAFF	TGTGCCAGCAGCAGCCCCGCAGGTGGTGGCACTGAAGCTTTCTTT
TRBD2	TRBJ2-3	.	TRBV4-2	CASSRRLAGLSTDTQYF	TGTGCCAGCAGCCGCCGACTAGCGGGACTTAGCACAGATACGCAGTATTTT
TRBD2	TRBJ2-1	.	TRBV9	CASSDAGGGMNEQFF	TGTGCCAGCAGCGACGCGGGGGGAGGGATGAATGAGCAGTTCTTC
.	TRBJ1-5	.	TRBV3-1/TRBV3-2	CASSQDRVQHF	TGTGCCAGCAGCCAAGACAGGGTTCAACATTTT
.	TRBJ1-5	.	TRBV2	CAAGQGESQPQHF	TGTGCCGCGGGGCAGGGCGAAAGTCAGCCCCAGCATTTT
.	TRBJ2-6	.	TRBV30	CAWNFGVGANVLTF	TGTGCCTGGAACTTCGGGGTTGGGGCCAACGTCCTGACTTTC
TRBD1	TRBJ2-1	.	TRBV27	CASSRDRGNEQFF	TGTGCCAGCAGCCGGGACAGGGGAAATGAGCAGTTCTTC
TRBD1	TRBJ1-2	once	TRBV27	CASSPRGFASLNYGYTF	TGTGCCAGCAGTCCCAGGGGGTTCGCTTCTTTAAACTATGGCTACACCTTC
TRBD1	TRBJ2-3	few	TRBV18	CASSTQGVRTDTQYF	TGTGCCAGCTCAACTCAGGGGGTACGCACAGATACGCAGTATTTT
.	TRBJ2-7	.	TRBV28	CASSLARVPYEQYF	TGTGCCAGCAGTTTAGCGCGCGTCCCTTACGAGCAGTACTTC
TRBD2	TRBJ2-7	.	TRBV27	CASSVSGRREQYF	TGTGCCAGCAGTGTTAGCGGGAGGAGGGAGCAGTACTTC
.	TRBJ1-1	.	TRBV7-8	CASSFFPENTEAFF	TGTGCCAGCAGCTTCTTTCCAGAGAACACTGAAGCTTTCTTT
.	TRBJ2-5	.	TRBV6-1	CASSERRDRYQETQYF	TGTGCCAGCAGTGAAAGGAGAGACCGGTACCAAGAGACCCAGTACTTC
.	TRBJ1-1	.	TRBV28	CASSPGGRNTEAFF	TGTGCCAGCAGTCCCGGGGGGAGGAACACTGAAGCTTTCTTT
.	TRBJ2-5	.	TRBV9	CASSAGPPGKTQYF	TGTGCCAGCAGCGCCGGACCCCCGGGGAAGACCCAGTACTTC
.	TRBJ2-1	.	TRBV4-2	CASSQEVFPYSNEQFF	TGTGCCAGCAGCCAAGAGGTCTTCCCTTACTCCAATGAGCAGTTCTTC
.	TRBJ2-3	.	TRBV27	CASRRSSTDTQYF	TGTGCCAGCAGGAGATCTAGCACAGATACGCAGTATTTT
.	TRBJ2-7	.	TRBV9	CASSVGTAITYEQYF	TGTGCCAGCAGCGTAGGGACAGCGATAACCTACGAGCAGTACTTC
.	TRBJ2-1	.	TRBV4-1	CASSQVGGVYNEQFF	TGCGCCAGCAGCCAAGTCGGGGGAGTATACAATGAGCAGTTCTTC
.	TRBJ1-5	.	TRBV2	CASSVRGPQHF	TGTGCCAGCAGTGTCAGGGGACCCCAGCATTTT
.	TRBJ2-7	.	TRBV3-1/TRBV3-2	CASSQDRLVHEQYF	TGTGCCAGCAGCCAAGATCGTCTAGTGCACGAGCAGTACTTC
.	TRBJ1-1	.	TRBV2	CASREKEANTEAFF	TGTGCCAGCAGGGAAAAAGAAGCGAACACTGAAGCTTTCTTT
TRBD1	TRBJ2-7	.	TRBV28	CASSSQGDEQYF	TGTGCCAGCAGTTCACAGGGGGACGAGCAGTACTTC
.	TRBJ1-3	.	TRBV7-8	CASSLLDNPGGNTIYF	TGTGCCAGCAGCTTATTAGACAACCCGGGGGGAAACACCATATATTTT
TRBD1	TRBJ2-7	.	TRBV12-3/TRBV12-4	CASSGDRYYEQYF	TGTGCCAGCAGTGGGGACAGGTATTACGAGCAGTACTTC
.	TRBJ1-1	few	TRBV18	CASSPFWTSRDTEAFF	TGTGCCAGCTCACCATTTTGGACAAGTCGGGACACTGAAGCTTTCTTT
TRBD2	TRBJ2-5	few	TRBV4-2	CASSPTGTSGGETQYF	TGTGCCAGCAGCCCCACCGGGACTAGCGGGGGGGAGACCCAGTACTTC
TRBD2	TRBJ2-3	.	TRBV7-2	CASRRGTTPSDTQYF	TGTGCCAGCAGACGTGGGACTACCCCATCAGATACGCAGTATTTT
TRBD1	TRBJ2-2	.	TRBV6-4	CASSDSPGQDTGELFF	TGTGCCAGCAGTGACTCTCCGGGACAGGACACCGGGGAGCTGTTTTTT
.	TRBJ1-1	.	TRBV7-8	CASSLAIRREAFF	TGTGCCAGCAGCTTAGCTATTCGGAGGGAGGCTTTCTTT
.	TRBJ1-1	.	TRBV28	CASTAGANTEAFF	TGTGCCAGCACAGCAGGGGCGAACACTGAAGCTTTCTTT
TRBD2	TRBJ2-1	.	TRBV10-3	CAISGLAGMNNEQFF	TGTGCCATCAGTGGACTAGCGGGAATGAACAATGAGCAGTTCTTC
.	TRBJ1-1	.	TRBV28	CASSFPGTRMNTEAFF	TGTGCCAGCAGTTTTCCCGGGACACGCATGAACACTGAAGCTTTCTTT
.	TRBJ1-4	.	TRBV18	CASSPVGSSSTVKLFF	TGTGCCAGCTCACCAGTCGGCTCTTCCTCGACTGTTAAACTGTTTTTT
TRBD1	TRBJ2-3	.	TRBV6-5	CASGPRWTGPYF	TGTGCCAGCGGCCCAAGGTGGACAGGGCCGTATTTT
.	TRBJ1-2	.	TRBV7-2	CASSLGSITGYTF	TGTGCCAGCAGCTTAGGCAGTATCACTGGCTACACCTTC
.	TRBJ1-4	.	TRBV11-2	CASSQARGVYEKLFF	TGTGCCAGCAGCCAGGCCAGGGGCGTCTATGAAAAACTGTTTTTT
.	TRBJ1-5	.	TRBV18	CASTENRVGDQPQHF	TGTGCCAGCACAGAAAACAGGGTAGGGGATCAGCCCCAGCATTTT
TRBD2	TRBJ2-7	.	TRBV5-4	CASSPDFSAGGSSYEQYF	TGTGCCAGCAGCCCGGATTTTTCCGCGGGGGGGTCCTCCTACGAGCAGTACTTC
.	TRBJ1-1	.	TRBV7-2	CASSLVAGTNTEAFF	TGTGCCAGCAGCTTAGTCGCAGGGACAAACACTGAAGCTTTCTTT
.	TRBJ1-2	.	TRBV3-1/TRBV3-2	CASSQDGGGGPYGYTF	TGTGCCAGCAGCCAAGACGGAGGCGGGGGGCCCTATGGCTACACCTTC
TRBD1	TRBJ1-2	.	TRBV28	CASSFQGARYGYTF	TGTGCCAGCAGTTTTCAGGGGGCAAGGTATGGCTACACCTTC
.	TRBJ1-4	.	TRBV4-1	CASSQEGGRFGEKLFF	TGCGCCAGCAGCCAGGAGGGAGGCAGGTTCGGTGAAAAACTGTTTTTT
.	TRBJ1-2	.	TRBV5-6	CASSFLGANGYTF	TGTGCCAGCAGCTTCCTGGGGGCGAATGGCTACACCTTC
TRBD1	TRBJ1-2	.	TRBV19	CASSIGGTGGASYGYTF	TGTGCCAGTAGTATAGGAGGAACAGGGGGCGCTTCCTATGGCTACACCTTC
.	TRBJ2-1	.	TRBV21-1	CASSKSERDEQFF	TGTGCCAGCAGCAAATCTGAGCGGGATGAGCAGTTCTTC